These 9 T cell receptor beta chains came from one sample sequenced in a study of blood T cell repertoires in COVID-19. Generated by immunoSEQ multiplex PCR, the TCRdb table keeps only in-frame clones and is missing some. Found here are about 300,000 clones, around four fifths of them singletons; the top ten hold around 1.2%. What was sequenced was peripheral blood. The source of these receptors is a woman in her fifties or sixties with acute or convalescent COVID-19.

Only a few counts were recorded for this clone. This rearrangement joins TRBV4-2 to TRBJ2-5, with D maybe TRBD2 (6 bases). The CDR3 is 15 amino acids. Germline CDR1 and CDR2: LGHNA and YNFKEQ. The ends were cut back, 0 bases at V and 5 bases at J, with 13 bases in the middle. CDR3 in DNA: TGTGCCAGCAGCCAAGAAAGGGCTAGCGCGGAGACCCAGTACTTC. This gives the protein CASSQERASAETQYF.

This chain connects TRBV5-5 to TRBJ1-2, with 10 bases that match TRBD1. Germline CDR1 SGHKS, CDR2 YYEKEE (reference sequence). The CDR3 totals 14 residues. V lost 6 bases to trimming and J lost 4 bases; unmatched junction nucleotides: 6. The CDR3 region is CASMTGGNPYGYTF. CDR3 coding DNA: TGTGCCAGCATGACAGGGGGCAACCCCTATGGCTACACCTTC.

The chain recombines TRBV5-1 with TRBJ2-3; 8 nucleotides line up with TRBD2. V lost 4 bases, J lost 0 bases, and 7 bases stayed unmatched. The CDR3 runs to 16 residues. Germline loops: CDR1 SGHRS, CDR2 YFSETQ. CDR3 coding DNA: TGCGCCAGCAGCCCCCAGGTAGCGGGGAGCACAGATACGCAGTATTTT. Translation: CASSPQVAGSTDTQYF.

CDR3 in DNA: TGCGCCAGCAGCTCGGACAGGGGTGAAGCTTTCTTT. Translation: CASSSDRGEAFF. The gene calls are TRBV5-1 and TRBJ1-1; 9 nucleotides match TRBD1. Germline V gene sequence: CDR1 SGHRS, CDR2 YFSETQ. Trimming removed 3 bases from V and 7 bases from J; junction bases left unmatched: 1. The CDR3 is 12 amino acids.

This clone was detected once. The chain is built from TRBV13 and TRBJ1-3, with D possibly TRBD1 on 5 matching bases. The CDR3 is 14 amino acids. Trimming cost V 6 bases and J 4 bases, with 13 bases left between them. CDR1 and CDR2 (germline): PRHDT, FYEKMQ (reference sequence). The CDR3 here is CASSPGHSGNTIYF. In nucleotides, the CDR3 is TGTGCCAGCAGTCCCGGACACTCCGGAAACACCATATATTTT. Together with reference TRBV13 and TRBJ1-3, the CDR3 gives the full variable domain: AAGVIQSPRHLIKEKRETATLKCYPIPRHDTVYWYQQGPGQDPQFLISFYEKMQSDKGSIPDRFSAQQFSDYHSELNMSSLELGDSALYFCASSPGHSGNTIYFGEGSWLTVV.

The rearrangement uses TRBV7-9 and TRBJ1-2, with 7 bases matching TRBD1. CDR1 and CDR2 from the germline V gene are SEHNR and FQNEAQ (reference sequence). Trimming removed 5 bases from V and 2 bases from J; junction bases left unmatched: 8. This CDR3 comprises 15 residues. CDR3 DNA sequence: TGTGCCAGCAGCCCCAGGGTCAGGGGGAACTATGGCTACACCTTC. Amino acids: CASSPRVRGNYGYTF.

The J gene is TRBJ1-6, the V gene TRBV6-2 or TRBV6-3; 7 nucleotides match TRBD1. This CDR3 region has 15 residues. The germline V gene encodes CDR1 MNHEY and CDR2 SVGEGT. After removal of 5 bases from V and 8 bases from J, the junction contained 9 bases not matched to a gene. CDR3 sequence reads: CASSQRQGRDSPLHF. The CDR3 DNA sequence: TGTGCCAGCAGTCAGCGACAGGGTCGAGATTCACCCCTCCACTTT.

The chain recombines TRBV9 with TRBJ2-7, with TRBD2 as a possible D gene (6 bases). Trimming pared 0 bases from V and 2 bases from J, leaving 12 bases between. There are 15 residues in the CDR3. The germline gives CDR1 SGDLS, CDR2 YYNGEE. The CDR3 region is CASSVGTGGTYEQYF. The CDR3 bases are TGTGCCAGCAGCGTAGGTACTGGGGGGACCTACGAGCAGTACTTC.

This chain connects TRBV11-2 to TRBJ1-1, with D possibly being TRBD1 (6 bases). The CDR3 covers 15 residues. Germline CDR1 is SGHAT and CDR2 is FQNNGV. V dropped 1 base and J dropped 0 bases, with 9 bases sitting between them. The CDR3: CASSLGQVMNTEAFF. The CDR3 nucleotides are TGTGCCAGCAGCTTAGGACAGGTCATGAACACTGAAGCTTTCTTT.